This entry concerns a single TCR beta chain. What it binds is unknown. The data are from a study of T cell responses to AZD1222 COVID-19 vaccine. Study-wide findings and caveats: It was only after the peak T cell response that any repertoires were sampled. Most donors were white British and more were female, and clonal diversity was possibly underestimated. Vaccination with two AZD1222 doses was followed by a rise in Spike-specific TCR breadth and depth.

The table came from immunoSEQ multiplex PCR; TCRdb's copy has only in-frame clones and leaves some out. The sample records about 99,000 clones, 91% being singletons. Trimming cost V 6 bases and J 5 bases; bases outside gene matches: 7. CDR3 size: 15 residues. CDR1 is MNHEY and CDR2 is SVGAGI in the germline V gene. The source is an adult who received the AZD1222 COVID-19 vaccine. The chain combines TRBV6-5 with TRBJ2-5, with 12 nucleotides matching TRBD2. Material: peripheral blood, obtained 28 days after the second AZD1222 dose. CDR3 protein: CASSRLAGVGETQYF. The DNA of the CDR3 is TGTGCCAGCAGCCGACTAGCGGGAGTGGGGGAGACCCAGTACTTC.